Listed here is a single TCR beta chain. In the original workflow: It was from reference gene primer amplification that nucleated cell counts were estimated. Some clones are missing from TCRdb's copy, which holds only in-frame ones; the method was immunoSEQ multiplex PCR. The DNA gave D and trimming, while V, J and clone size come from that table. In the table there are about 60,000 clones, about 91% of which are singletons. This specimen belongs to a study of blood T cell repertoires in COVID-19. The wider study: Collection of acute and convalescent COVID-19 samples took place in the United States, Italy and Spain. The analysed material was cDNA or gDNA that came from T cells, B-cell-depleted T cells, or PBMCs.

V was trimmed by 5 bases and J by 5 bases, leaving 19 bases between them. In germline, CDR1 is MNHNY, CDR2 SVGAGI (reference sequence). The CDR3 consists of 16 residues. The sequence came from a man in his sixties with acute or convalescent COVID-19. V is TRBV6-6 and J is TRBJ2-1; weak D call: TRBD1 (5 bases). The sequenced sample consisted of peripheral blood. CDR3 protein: CASSLLQGMGDNEQFF. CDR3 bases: TGTGCCAGCAGTCTCCTCCAGGGAATGGGCGACAATGAGCAGTTCTTC.